This T cell receptor beta chain was obtained from a study of CD8 T cells in ankylosing spondylitis. Germline-derived CDR1 and CDR2 are ENHRY and SYGVKD. Trimming pared 2 bases from V and 2 bases from J, leaving 10 bases between. This CDR3 comprises 15 residues. TCRdb ran MiXCR on the 5' RACE reads and lists one entry per CDR3 protein. The table records 250,000 to 350,000 distinct CDR3 sequences, around 21% of them present only once. The sequenced material came from blood, either unsorted or a sorted T cell fraction (not recorded which). This TCR was sampled from a female donor with ankylosing spondylitis or in good health (not recorded which). The rearrangement joins TRBV10-3 to TRBJ2-1; tentatively, D is TRBD2 (6 bases). The CDR3 coding sequence is TGTGCCATCAGTGAGAGCCGGGAGACCTACAATGAGCAGTTCTTC. This translates into CAISESRETYNEQFF.